The sequence of this T cell receptor (beta chain) was determined in a study of blood T cell repertoires in COVID-19. Method: immunoSEQ multiplex PCR; TCRdb's copy keeps in-frame clones and lacks some. Of 55,000 to 70,000 clones in the sample, just over 85% are singletons; the top ten hold roughly 4%. Germline V gene lookup returns CDR1 SGHDT and CDR2 YYEEEE. Trimming removed 1 base from V and 3 bases from J, with 8 bases in between. The CDR3 extends over 13 amino acids. The rearrangement joins TRBV5-6 to TRBJ2-7; D unclear. Source material: peripheral blood. The TCR was taken from a man aged 50-59 years with acute or convalescent COVID-19. The CDR3, as DNA: TGTGCCAGCAGCTTGTCCCGGAGCTACGAGCAGTACTTC. Translation gives CASSLSRSYEQYF.